This T cell receptor beta chain was observed in a study of blood T cells in healthy people across ages (dated by TCRdb to between 2015 and 2017). About the full investigation: In model experiments, template switching captured roughly one uniquely barcoded TCR beta cDNA molecule for every two T cells. To track age-related changes in TCR beta repertoire diversity, the study relied on deep sequencing normalized with unique cDNA molecular identifiers. Four age groups were formed from the donors: young (average roughly 16 years), middle-aged (around 37), aged (around 68) and long-lived (about 80). To avoid experimental bias, donors of different ages were distributed randomly across sequencing lanes. The study analyzed two additional independent replicas of 1 million unique cDNA reads from the same blood draw for two donors, one aged 18 to 29 and one aged 80 or older. What the work shows at the level of the full study, not this receptor alone: Compared with the aged group, the long-lived group had more naive CD4+ T cells, fewer expanded clones and increased TCR diversity, suggesting age selection. Estimates of total diversity based on one million sequenced T cells were regarded as lower bounds and as underestimates. The CMV infection status of donors was not known, potentially confounding age-related changes in expanded clonotypes. Observed TCR beta diversity correlated strongly with the percentage of naive T cells measured by flow cytometry. Because profiling used bulk unsorted PBMCs, naive and antigen-experienced compartments could not be compared conclusively. Observed TCR beta diversity per million T cells fell roughly linearly with age, and a significant reduction was already apparent by age roughly 40.

Notes on this clonotype: The clone's antigen remains unknown. There are no base qualities to consult, and no much larger clone falls within one base.

The library was built by means of 5' RACE. The listed sequencing device is Illumina HiSeq 2500. A second PCR of about 6 to 11 cycles was performed with a sample-barcoded 5' primer and a J-beta primer mix. A unique molecular identifier was introduced onto each TCR beta cDNA molecule by a template-switch 5' adaptor carrying 12 random nucleotides. Each sample yielded at least 2.5 million CDR3-containing paired-end reads. All of the RNA was converted into first-strand cDNA using the Mint cDNA synthesis kit, with a TRBC-specific oligonucleotide serving as the primer. Following uracil-DNA glycosylase treatment, a first 18-cycle PCR with universal primers M1SS and BC2_uni_R was performed on all cDNA. As for the authors' bioinformatics: Each sample was normalized by randomly selecting 1 million high-quality reads, each carrying a distinct molecular identifier. Reads sharing molecular identifiers were discarded rather than binned into consensus sequences. MiTCR, set to a Q25 quality threshold and the strictest error-elimination algorithm, was used for CDR3 identification, clonotype clustering and error correction. Lower-bound total TCR beta diversity was estimated with a nonparametric unseen species model using Euler transformation. TCRdb passed the public sequencing reads through fastp at Q25 and MiXCR, retaining productive beta sequences. Rows matching on CDR3 protein sequence are summarized as one entry with the most common DNA and genes. These V and J calls rely on TCRdb rather than the paper's analysis. The sample table records over 950,000 distinct CDR3 sequences; roughly two fifths of these occur just once. The top ten hold around 13% of the sample.

Via the germline V gene (reference sequence), CDR1 is DFQATT and CDR2 SNEGSKA. Trimming at the junction amounts to 2 bases on V and 2 bases on J, and the germline ends lie 6 bases apart. The CDR3 runs 12 residues from the cysteine to the phenylalanine. Only the CDR3 part of the read is kept: 36 bases, read in frame from the first base. Systemically healthy Caucasian individuals from Russia, approximately 39 in total and aged 6 to 90 years, were included as donors. Each donor gave 8 to 10 milliliters of peripheral blood, collected into EDTA-treated Vacutainer tubes. PBMCs were isolated by Ficoll-Paque density-gradient centrifugation, with at least 6 million obtained per sample. Total RNA was extracted from PBMCs with Trizol reagent, with at least 6 micrograms obtained per sample. For every donor, flow cytometry on a PBMC aliquot measured the percentage of naive CD45RAhigh/CD27high T cells.

This TCR was recovered from a man aged 18 to 29 in good health. Recombination joined TRBV20-1 with TRBJ2-5; the D gene cannot be resolved reliably. Sequencing input: blood. The nucleotide sequence reads TGCAGTGCTAGAAAAGCGCAAGAGACCCAGTACTTC. Its translation is CSARKAQETQYF.